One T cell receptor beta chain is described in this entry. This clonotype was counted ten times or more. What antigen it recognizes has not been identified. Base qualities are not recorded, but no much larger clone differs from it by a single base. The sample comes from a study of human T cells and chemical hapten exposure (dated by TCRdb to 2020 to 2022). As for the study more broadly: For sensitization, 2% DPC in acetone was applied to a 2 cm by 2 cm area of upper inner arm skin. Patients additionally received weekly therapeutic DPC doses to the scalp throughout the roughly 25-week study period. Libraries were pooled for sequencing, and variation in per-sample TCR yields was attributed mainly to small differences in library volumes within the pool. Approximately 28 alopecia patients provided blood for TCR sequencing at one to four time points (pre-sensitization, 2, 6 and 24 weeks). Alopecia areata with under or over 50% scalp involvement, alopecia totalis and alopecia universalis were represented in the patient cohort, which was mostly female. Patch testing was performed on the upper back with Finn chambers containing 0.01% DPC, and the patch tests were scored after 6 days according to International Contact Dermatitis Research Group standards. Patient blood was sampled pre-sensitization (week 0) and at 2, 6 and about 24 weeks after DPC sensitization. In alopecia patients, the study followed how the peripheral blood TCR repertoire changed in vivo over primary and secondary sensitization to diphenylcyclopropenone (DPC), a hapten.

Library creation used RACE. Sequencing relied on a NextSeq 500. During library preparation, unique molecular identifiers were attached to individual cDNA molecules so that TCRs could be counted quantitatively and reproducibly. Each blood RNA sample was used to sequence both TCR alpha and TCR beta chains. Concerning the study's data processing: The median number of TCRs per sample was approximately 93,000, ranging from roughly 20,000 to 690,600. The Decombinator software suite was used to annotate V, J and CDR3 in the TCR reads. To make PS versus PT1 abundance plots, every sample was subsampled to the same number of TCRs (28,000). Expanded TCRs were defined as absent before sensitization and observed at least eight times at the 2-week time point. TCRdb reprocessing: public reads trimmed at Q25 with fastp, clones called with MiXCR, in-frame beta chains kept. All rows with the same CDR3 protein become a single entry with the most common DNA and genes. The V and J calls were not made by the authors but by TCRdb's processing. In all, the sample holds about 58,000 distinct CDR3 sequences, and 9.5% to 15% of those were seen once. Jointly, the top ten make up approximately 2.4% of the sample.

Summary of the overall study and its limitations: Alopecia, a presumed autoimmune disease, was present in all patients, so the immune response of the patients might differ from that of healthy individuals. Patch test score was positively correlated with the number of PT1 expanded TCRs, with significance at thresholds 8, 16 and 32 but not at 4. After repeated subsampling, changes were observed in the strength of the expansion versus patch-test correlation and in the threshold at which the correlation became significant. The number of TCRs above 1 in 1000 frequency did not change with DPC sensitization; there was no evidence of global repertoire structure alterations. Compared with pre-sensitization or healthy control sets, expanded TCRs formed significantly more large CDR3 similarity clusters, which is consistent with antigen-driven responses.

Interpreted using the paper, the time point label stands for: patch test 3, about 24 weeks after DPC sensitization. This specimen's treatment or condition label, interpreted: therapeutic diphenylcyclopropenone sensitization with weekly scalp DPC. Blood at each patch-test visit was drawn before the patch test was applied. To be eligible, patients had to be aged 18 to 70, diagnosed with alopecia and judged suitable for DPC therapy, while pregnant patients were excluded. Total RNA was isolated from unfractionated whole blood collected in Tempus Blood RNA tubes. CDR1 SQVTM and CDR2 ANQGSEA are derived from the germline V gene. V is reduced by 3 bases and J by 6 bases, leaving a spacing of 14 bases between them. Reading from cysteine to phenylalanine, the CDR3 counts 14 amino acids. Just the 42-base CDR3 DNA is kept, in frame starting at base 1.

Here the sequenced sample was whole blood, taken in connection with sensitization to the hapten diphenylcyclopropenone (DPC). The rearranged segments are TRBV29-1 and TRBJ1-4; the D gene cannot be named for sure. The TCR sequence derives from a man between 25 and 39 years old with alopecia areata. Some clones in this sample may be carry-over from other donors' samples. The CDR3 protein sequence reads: CSVDDAGNDEKLFF. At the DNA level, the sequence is TGCAGCGTTGATGACGCTGGGAATGATGAAAAACTGTTTTTT.